These 16 T cell receptor beta chains originate from one sample sequenced in a study of OX40 agonist ivuxolimab in advanced cancers. Produced via immunoSEQ multiplex PCR; TCRdb's table is partial and in-frame only. The sample consists of 60,000 to 85,000 clones, roughly nine tenths of them appearing once. The sample here was CD4+ or CD8+ T cells sorted from blood, taken in a trial of the OX40 agonist ivuxolimab. The receptors were sampled from an adult with an advanced solid tumor such as melanoma, head and neck, liver or kidney cancer.

In its sample, this clone was seen once. This chain joins TRBV2 and TRBJ2-1, with 10 bases aligning to TRBD2. Germline values: CDR1 SNHLY, CDR2 FYNNEI. Trimming removed 5 bases from V and 3 bases from J; junction bases left unmatched: 4. CDR3 length: 15 residues. CDR3 residues: CASSTRTSGYNEQFF. In nucleotides, the CDR3 is TGTGCCAGCAGTACCCGGACTAGCGGCTACAATGAGCAGTTCTTC. The variable domain in full, completed from reference TRBV2 and TRBJ2-1, reads EPEVTQTPSHQVTQMGQEVILRCVPISNHLYFYWYRQILGQKVEFLVSFYNNEISEKSEIFDDQFSVERPDGSNFTLKIRSTKLEDSAMYFCASSTRTSGYNEQFFGPGTRLTVL.

The chain is built from TRBV6-5 and TRBJ1-1, with TRBD1 as a possible D gene (5 bases). This CDR3 comprises 13 residues. V was shortened by 6 bases and J by 0 bases, with 8 bases between the two germline ends. CDR1 is MNHEY and CDR2 is SVGAGI in the germline V gene. CDR3 coding DNA: TGTGCCAGCAGACGACAGTTGAACACTGAAGCTTTCTTT. Its translation is CASRRQLNTEAFF.

V gene TRBV6-1 combines with J gene TRBJ1-4; no clear D. In germline, CDR1 is MNHNS, CDR2 SASEGT. This CDR3 comprises 14 residues. V was clipped by 7 bases and J by 3 bases, with 12 bases between them. CDR3 coding DNA: TGTGCCAGCAAAGAGGGTAATTCTAATGAAAAACTGTTTTTT. It yields the protein CASKEGNSNEKLFF.

The CDR3 DNA reads as TGTGCCAGCAGTGGGACAGGGAGGGGTCAGCCCCAGCATTTT. Protein: CASSGTGRGQPQHF. The rearrangement links TRBV7-9 to TRBJ1-5, with 9 bases identical to TRBD1. The CDR3 contains 14 residues. V shed 6 bases and J 6 bases; nucleotides not matched to a gene: 6. Germline CDR1 SEHNR, CDR2 FQNEAQ (reference sequence).

The J gene is TRBJ2-3, the V gene TRBV27; 8 nucleotides match TRBD1. CDR3 size: 16 residues. The ends lost 5 bases at V and 0 bases at J; junction bases unmatched: 7. Germline V gene data show CDR1 as MNHEY and CDR2 as SMNVEV (reference sequence). The CDR3 bases are TGTGCCAGCAGTCCCTGGGACAGGTTGAGCACAGATACGCAGTATTTT. This gives the protein CASSPWDRLSTDTQYF.

This sequence joins TRBV14 and TRBJ2-5; 12 nucleotides match TRBD2. Germline CDR1 reads SGHDN; CDR2 reads FVKESK. The CDR3 has 16 amino acids. Trimming at V came to 3 bases and at J to 5 bases, leaving 7 bases not matched to a gene. The CDR3 coding sequence is TGTGCCAGCAGCCAGGTACTAGCGGGAGGCTTCGAGACCCAGTACTTC. Encoded protein: CASSQVLAGGFETQYF.

This clone has just one count. The chain links TRBV6-6 to TRBJ2-7; 8 bases agree with TRBD1. This CDR3 has 15 amino acids. Looked up from germline, CDR1 is MNHNY and CDR2 is SVGAGI (reference sequence). J gave up 0 bases and V 5 bases, and 6 bases lay outside the gene matches. CDR3 residues: CASSTGQGSSYEQYF. The DNA of the CDR3 is TGTGCCAGCAGTACCGGACAGGGTAGCTCCTACGAGCAGTACTTC.

The CDR3 spells CASSRPAGEKLFF. DNA for the CDR3: TGTGCCAGCAGCCGCCCAGCGGGTGAAAAACTGTTTTTT. The chain links TRBV4-2 to TRBJ1-4; D unresolved. Trimming cost V 4 bases and J 7 bases, with 10 bases left between them. The V gene's germline CDR1 is LGHNA and CDR2 YNFKEQ. The CDR3 is made up of 13 amino acids.

This chain joins TRBV7-7 and TRBJ2-7, with a weak D call TRBD2 (6 bases). CDR3 length: 14 amino acids. Germline CDR1 is SSHAT and CDR2 is FNYEAQ (reference sequence). The CDR3 coding sequence is TGTGCTAGCGGCTTAACTGACAGTTCCTACGAGCAGTACTTC. Translating gives CASGLTDSSYEQYF.

The genes are TRBV30 and TRBJ1-1; a weak D match, TRBD1 (6 bases). Trimming stripped 2 bases from V and 3 bases from J, with 13 bases between. The CDR3 is 14 residues long. The germline gives CDR1 GTSNPN, CDR2 SVGIG (reference sequence). CDR3 sequence reads: CAWSLTGQYTEAFF. Written as DNA, the CDR3 is TGTGCCTGGAGTCTCACAGGGCAGTACACTGAAGCTTTCTTT.

The chain combines TRBV5-1 with TRBJ2-5, with 9 bases identical to TRBD2. This CDR3 region has 14 residues. The germline V gene encodes CDR1 SGHRS and CDR2 YFSETQ. The J segment lost 3 bases and the V segment lost 4 bases, leaving 4 bases of the junction unmatched. CDR3 sequence reads: CASSTAGGEETQYF. CDR3 DNA: TGCGCCAGCAGCACGGCGGGGGGGGAAGAGACCCAGTACTTC.

This clone has just one count. This chain uses TRBV28 with TRBJ2-3; D is undetermined. Germline V gene lookup returns CDR1 MDHEN and CDR2 SYDVKM. The CDR3 is 13 residues long. The ends were cut back, 1 base at V and 7 bases at J, with 9 bases in the middle. CDR3 DNA sequence: TGTGCCAGCAGTTTATTTCAGATATATACGCAGTATTTT. This gives the protein CASSLFQIYTQYF.

In DNA form, the CDR3 reads TGTGCCAGCAGTGGAGGACAGGAGAAGGGCTACACCTTC. This translates into CASSGGQEKGYTF. V usage is TRBV25-1 and J usage is TRBJ1-2, with 7 bases that match TRBD1. V shed 4 bases, J shed 8 bases, and the junction held 7 bases outside the gene matches. The germline V gene encodes CDR1 MGHDK and CDR2 SYGVNS. The CDR3 totals 13 residues.

The chain couples TRBV19 to TRBJ1-5; a possible D gene is TRBD1 (6 bases). CDR3 length: 16 amino acids. V was cut by 4 bases and J by 6 bases, with 19 bases left in between. Germline assignment: CDR1 LNHDA and CDR2 SQIVND (reference sequence). The DNA of the CDR3 is TGTGCCAGTAGTACTTCTTACAGGGACCGGGGTCAGCCCCAGCATTTT. Translating it yields CASSTSYRDRGQPQHF.

This chain joins TRBV7-8 and TRBJ1-2; D gene ambiguous. Between the trimmed V and J ends, which lost 0 bases and 0 bases, there was a span of 8 bases. Germline assignment: CDR1 SGHVS and CDR2 FQNEAQ. The CDR3 contains 15 residues. CDR3 region: CASSLAVRANYGYTF. The CDR3 DNA follows: TGTGCCAGCAGCTTAGCCGTGAGGGCTAACTATGGCTACACCTTC.

The chain employs TRBV5-1 and TRBJ1-4; no clear D gene. Trimming removed 5 bases from V and 3 bases from J, with 8 bases in between. Germline V gives CDR1 SGHRS, CDR2 YFSETQ. The CDR3 has 13 residues. The CDR3 bases are TGCGCCAGCAGTCGAGGGTCTAATGAAAAACTGTTTTTT. This gives the protein CASSRGSNEKLFF.